This TCR beta chain was sequenced during a study of T cell responses to AZD1222 COVID-19 vaccine. Here immunoSEQ multiplex PCR was the method, and the copy in TCRdb shows in-frame clones only, minus some. Here the sample spans 150,000 to 200,000 clones, 80% to 95% being singletons. The CDR3 consists of 15 residues. The trim removed 5 bases at V and 4 bases at J, leaving 6 bases unmatched. The germline CDR1 and CDR2 sequences are SGHAT and FQNNGV. The receptor was isolated from an adult in good health. V usage is TRBV11-2 and J usage is TRBJ1-3; 9 bases match TRBD1. Sample: peripheral blood, taken on day 0 of AZD1222 vaccination. The CDR3 loop is CASSINRGQGNTIYF. The CDR3 bases are TGTGCCAGCAGCATAAACAGGGGGCAGGGAAACACCATATATTTT.